Shown below are 15 T cell receptor beta chains from a single sample sequenced in a study of regulatory T cells in long-lasting Graves disease. Time point noted: newly diagnosed GD, antithyroid drugs for less than 3 months. From RNA extracted from PBMCs, the TCR library was made. Assembly of TCR beta libraries relied on iRepertoire HTBI primers together with Arm-PCR of CDR3 regions. Via MiXCR, TCRdb re-called the multiplex PCR reads, giving one row per CDR3 protein. This table has roughly 320,000 distinct CDR3 sequences, about a sixth appearing once. These data were also reused for a study on T cells in Graves' hyperthyroidism and ophthalmopathy.

Sequenced material: peripheral blood mononuclear cells (PBMCs), taken at new diagnosis, from a patient treated with antithyroid drugs. Every receptor here comes from a middle-aged man with Graves disease.

This clonotype was seen a handful of times. V gene TRBV9 combines with J gene TRBJ2-7; 8 positions match TRBD1. The CDR3 has 13 residues. V shed 2 bases and J 6 bases; nucleotides not matched to a gene: 4. From germline, CDR1 is SGDLS and CDR2 YYNGEE. The CDR3, as DNA: TGTGCCAGCAGCGTTACAGGGGGAGGCGAGCAGTACTTC. Encoded protein: CASSVTGGGEQYF.

The CDR3 here is CASSEAPIQRATYF. For the CDR3, the DNA is TGTGCCAGCAGCGAGGCCCCCATACAGCGAGCTACGTACTTC. This chain joins TRBV11-3 and TRBJ2-5; D gene uncertain. Trimming took off 5 bases at V and 13 bases at J, with 23 bases between the two ends. This CDR3 has 14 amino acids. Germline V gene lookup returns CDR1 SGHNT and CDR2 YENEEA.

In its sample, this clonotype was seen many times. The chain combines TRBV18 with TRBJ1-3; D is unresolved. The V gene lost 3 bases and the J gene lost 0 bases, with 12 bases spanning the gap. Germline V CDR1 and CDR2: KGHSH, LQKENI. This CDR3 is built from 16 residues. The CDR3, as DNA: TGTGCCAGCTCACCTCCTGGACGTGCCTCTGGAAACACCATATATTTT. Translated: CASSPPGRASGNTIYF.

This clonotype was seen a few times. V and J are TRBV28 and TRBJ2-4; tentative D call: TRBD1 (6 bases). Germline CDR1 reads MDHEN; CDR2 reads SYDVKM. Trimming cost V 5 bases and J 3 bases, with 14 bases left between them. This CDR3 comprises 15 residues. CDR3 amino acids: CASSAQTGFKNIQYF. For the CDR3, the DNA is TGTGCCAGCAGTGCACAGACAGGATTCAAAAACATTCAGTACTTC.

This clonotype was seen many times. A read error may produce the germline difference seen at one junction end. V is TRBV29-1 and J is TRBJ2-5; the match to TRBD1 covers 7 bases. This CDR3 contains 11 residues. From germline, CDR1 is SQVTM and CDR2 ANQGSEA. CDR3 amino acids: CSVGKGQSCTF. The CDR3 DNA reads as TGCAGCGTGGGAAAGGGACAGTCCTGCACCTTC. The full variable domain, with the rest looked up from reference TRBV29-1 and TRBJ2-5, is SAVISQKPSRDICQRGTSLTIQCQVDSQVTMMFWYRQQPGQSLTLIATANQGSEATYESGFVIDKFPISRPNLTFSTLTVSNMSPEDSSIYLCSVGKGQSCTFGPGTRLLVL.

In its sample, this clonotype was seen a few times. The genes are TRBV25-1 and TRBJ2-5; TRBD1 might be the D (6 bases). Trimming shortened V by 6 bases and J by 9 bases, and 17 bases separated the two germline ends. The CDR3 consists of 13 residues. The V gene's germline CDR1 is MGHDK and CDR2 SYGVNS. In nucleotides, the CDR3 is TGTGCCAGCAGCCTGGGGGCTCCGCATCCCCAGTACTTC. Translated: CASSLGAPHPQYF.

This clonotype appeared many times. The chain uses TRBV28 and TRBJ2-5, with D maybe TRBD2 (7 bases). Germline V gene data show CDR1 as MDHEN and CDR2 as SYDVKM. The CDR3 covers 17 residues. The V end was cut by 5 bases, the J end by 3 bases, with 22 bases between. CDR3 bases: TGTGCCAGCAGTCCTCTACCCCGGGGGGCCCTTAAAGAGACCCAGTACTTC. It yields the protein CASSPLPRGALKETQYF.

A word on this clonotype: Being one base from a much bigger clone, this may be a read error. In this CDR3 the conserved last residue, phenylalanine or tryptophan, is missing, so a read error is likely. The chain couples TRBV5-1 to TRBJ1-1; the match to TRBD1 covers 8 bases. The CDR3 loop spans 14 amino acids. Unmatched junction bases numbered 3, after V lost 3 bases and J lost 2 bases. Per the germline V gene, CDR1 is SGHRS and CDR2 is YFSETQ. The CDR3 DNA reads TGCGCCAGCAGCTATCAGGGGGCAAACACTGAAGCTTTCTCT. Amino acid sequence: CASSYQGANTEAFS.

This clonotype was seen many times. This chain joins TRBV20-1 and TRBJ2-3, with 7 bases lining up with TRBD2. CDR3 size: 14 residues. V shed 5 bases, J shed 4 bases, and the junction held 9 bases outside the gene matches. CDR1 and CDR2 from the germline V gene are DFQATT and SNEGSKA (reference sequence). The CDR3 protein is CSALRGGRADTQYF. In nucleotides, the CDR3 is TGCAGTGCTCTCCGGGGAGGGCGGGCAGATACGCAGTATTTT.

Ten or more counts support this clonotype. This chain links TRBV29-1 with TRBJ2-7; 7 nucleotides line up with TRBD1. The CDR3 extends over 15 amino acids. After removal of 0 bases from V and 2 bases from J, the junction contained 7 bases not matched to a gene. Germline values: CDR1 SQVTM, CDR2 ANQGSEA. The CDR3 DNA reads TGCAGCGTTGAAGATCGGACGCAGGGGGCCTACGAGCAGTACTTC. Translating it yields CSVEDRTQGAYEQYF.

CDR3 sequence (DNA): TGTGCCAGTAACCGGGACAGATATAATTCACCCCTCCACTTT. Translated, it gives CASNRDRYNSPLHF. This chain joins TRBV28 and TRBJ1-6, with 7 bases fitting TRBD1. This CDR3 contains 14 residues. In germline, CDR1 is MDHEN, CDR2 SYDVKM. Trimming cost V 9 bases and J 4 bases; bases outside gene matches: 6.

This clonotype has at least ten counts. This rearrangement joins TRBV27 to TRBJ2-7, with 9 bases fitting TRBD1. CDR1 is MNHEY, CDR2 SMNVEV, per germline (reference sequence). The CDR3 spans 16 residues. Unmatched junction bases numbered 5, after V lost 2 bases and J lost 0 bases. For the CDR3, the DNA is TGTGCCAGCAGTTTACGTCGACAGGGGGGCTCCTACGAGCAGTACTTC. Amino acid sequence: CASSLRRQGGSYEQYF.

This clonotype was counted a single time. It may be a read error: a sequence one base away is much more abundant. The rearrangement links TRBV7-9 to TRBJ2-7; D may match TRBD1 or TRBD2 (5 bases each). CDR3 size: 15 residues. Trimming shortened V by 1 base and J by 7 bases, and 17 bases separated the two germline ends. Germline assignment: CDR1 SEHNR and CDR2 FQNEAQ (reference sequence). The CDR3 loop reads CASSLVSSEGNEQYF. The CDR3 DNA sequence: TGTGCCAGCAGCTTAGTGAGCTCAGAGGGGAATGAGCAGTACTTC.

This clonotype was seen many times. The chain recombines TRBV12-3 or TRBV12-4 with TRBJ2-1; 9 bases fit TRBD1. There are 13 residues in the CDR3. V lost 4 bases and J lost 8; bases outside the gene matches: 3. The CDR3 loop is CASSYRDRDEQFF. DNA of the CDR3: TGTGCCAGCAGTTACCGGGACAGGGATGAGCAGTTCTTC.

A few counts support this clonotype. The CDR3 loop is CASKGTGAGELFF. CDR3 in DNA: TGTGCCAGCAAAGGGACAGGGGCCGGGGAGCTGTTTTTT. The chain combines TRBV2 with TRBJ2-2; 10 nucleotides line up with TRBD1. V shed 7 bases, J shed 6 bases, and the junction held 2 bases outside the gene matches. Germline CDR1 SNHLY, CDR2 FYNNEI. CDR3 length equals 13 residues.